Given below is one T cell receptor (beta chain) in context. Per germline, CDR1 MDHEN and CDR2 SYDVKM. This CDR3 contains 15 residues. Trimming cost V 6 bases and J 4 bases; bases outside gene matches: 10. The sample belongs to a study of cytomegalovirus exposure and HLA in healthy donors. The PCR had 60 Vbeta and 13 Jbeta primers. Clones were read by immunoSEQ multiplex PCR, and TCRdb kept only the in-frame ones, dropping some. The table records about 140,000 clones, 75% to 90% of them present only once. The sequence was collected from a female donor in good health and CMV-seronegative. This chain links TRBV28 with TRBJ2-5; TRBD1 agrees at 8 bases. The sequenced material came from PBMCs. The CDR3 protein is CASSPPDRGLETQYF. CDR3 nucleotides: TGTGCCAGCAGCCCTCCAGACAGGGGCCTAGAGACCCAGTACTTC.